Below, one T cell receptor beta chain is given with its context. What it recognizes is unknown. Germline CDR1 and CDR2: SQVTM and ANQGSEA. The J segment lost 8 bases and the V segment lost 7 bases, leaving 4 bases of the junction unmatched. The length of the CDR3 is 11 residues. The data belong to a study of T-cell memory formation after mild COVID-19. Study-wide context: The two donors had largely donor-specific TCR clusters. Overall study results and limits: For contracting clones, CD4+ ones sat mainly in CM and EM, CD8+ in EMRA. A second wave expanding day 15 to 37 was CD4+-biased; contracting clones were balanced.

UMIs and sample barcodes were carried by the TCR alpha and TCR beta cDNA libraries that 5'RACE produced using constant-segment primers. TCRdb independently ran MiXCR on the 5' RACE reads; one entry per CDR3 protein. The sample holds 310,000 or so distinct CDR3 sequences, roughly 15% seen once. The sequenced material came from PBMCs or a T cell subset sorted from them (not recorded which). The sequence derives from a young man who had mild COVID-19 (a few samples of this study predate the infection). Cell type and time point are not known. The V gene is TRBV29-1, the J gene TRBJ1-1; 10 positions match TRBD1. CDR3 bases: TGCAGCGGGGGGGACAGGGGAGAAGCTTTCTTT. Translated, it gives CSGGDRGEAFF.